The clone carrying this T cell receptor (beta chain) was counted between two and nine times. The data are from a study of blood T cell repertoires in COVID-19. Repertoires were generated with immunoSEQ multiplex PCR, while TCRdb's copy carries only in-frame clones and drops some. The data show about 170,000 clones, 86% seen once. Germline V CDR1 and CDR2: SGHTA, FQGNSA. V lost 4 bases to trimming and J lost 7 bases; unmatched junction nucleotides: 9. The CDR3 contains 16 residues. Seattle participants joined during active infection and were tracked over time. V gene TRBV7-2 combines with J gene TRBJ1-6; 8 bases fit TRBD1. Sequenced input: peripheral blood. This receptor was identified in a woman aged 55 to 70 with COVID-19, enrolled during active disease. The DNA of the CDR3 is TGTGCCAGCAGCTCAACTCCGGACAGGGACAATTCACCCCTCCACTTT. It codes for CASSSTPDRDNSPLHF.